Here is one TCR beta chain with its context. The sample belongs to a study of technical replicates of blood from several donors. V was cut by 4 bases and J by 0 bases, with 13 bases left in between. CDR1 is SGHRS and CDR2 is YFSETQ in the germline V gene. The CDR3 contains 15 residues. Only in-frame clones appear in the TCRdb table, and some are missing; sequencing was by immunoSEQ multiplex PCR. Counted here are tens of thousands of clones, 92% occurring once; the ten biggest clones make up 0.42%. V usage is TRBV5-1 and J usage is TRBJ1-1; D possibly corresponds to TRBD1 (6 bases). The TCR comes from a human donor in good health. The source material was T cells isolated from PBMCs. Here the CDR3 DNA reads TGCGCCAGCAGCCCCGTGGCAGGGGTGAACACTGAAGCTTTCTTT. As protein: CASSPVAGVNTEAFF.